This T cell receptor beta chain came from a study of Ad26.COV2.S vaccination and SARS-CoV-2 variants. About the study: Donor allocation was to the COV1001 Ad26.COV2.S trial arm. Points from the study as a whole: Placebo and vaccine recipients had non-spike TCR breadth that was similar.

Treatment here: some 19 received Ad26.COV2.S at low or high dose, single or two shots; several received placebo; per-sample allocation not given. After the first vaccine or placebo injection, samples were drawn on day 63. Immunization relied on an Ad26 vector, which expressed Wuhan-strain SARS-CoV-2 spike. Germline CDR1 is ENHRY and CDR2 is SYGVKD. Between the trimmed V and J ends, which lost 4 bases and 0 bases, there was a span of 4 bases. The CDR3 runs 12 residues. Notes on this clone: The antigen is undetermined.

Some clones are missing from TCRdb's copy, which holds only in-frame ones; the method was immunoSEQ multiplex PCR. In the table there are some 520,000 clones, 87% of which are singletons. The material was peripheral blood, obtained in a trial of Ad26.COV2.S vaccine versus placebo. The source of this sequence is a person aged 18-65 years who received the Ad26.COV2.S COVID-19 vaccine or a placebo. This chain links TRBV10-3 with TRBJ2-7, with D unresolved. The CDR3 sequence is CAISANSYEQYF. The DNA for the CDR3 is TGTGCCATCAGTGCCAACTCCTACGAGCAGTACTTC.